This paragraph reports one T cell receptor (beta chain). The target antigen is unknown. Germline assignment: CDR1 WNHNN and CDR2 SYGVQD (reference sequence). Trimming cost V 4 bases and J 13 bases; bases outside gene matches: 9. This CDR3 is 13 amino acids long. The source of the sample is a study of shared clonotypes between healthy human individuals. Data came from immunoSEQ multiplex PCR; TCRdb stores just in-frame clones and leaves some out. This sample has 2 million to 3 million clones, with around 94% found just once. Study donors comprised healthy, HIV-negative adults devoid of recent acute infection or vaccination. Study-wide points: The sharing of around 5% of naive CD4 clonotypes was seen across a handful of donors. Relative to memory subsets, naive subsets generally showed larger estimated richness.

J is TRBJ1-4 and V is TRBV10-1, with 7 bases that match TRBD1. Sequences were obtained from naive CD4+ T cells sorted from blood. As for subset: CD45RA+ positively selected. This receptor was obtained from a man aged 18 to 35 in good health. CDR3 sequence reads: CASSGQRQGRLFF. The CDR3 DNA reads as TGCGCCAGCAGTGGTCAGCGACAGGGCAGACTGTTTTTT.